The 3 T cell receptor beta chains below were found in one sample sequenced in a study of T cells in Graves' hyperthyroidism and ophthalmopathy. Regions amplified from RNA transcripts were the TCR beta CDR3 regions. The HTBI primer set drove a first-round RT-PCR of the TCR CDR3. TCRdb used MiXCR to reprocess the multiplex PCR reads, holding one entry per CDR3 protein. Of under 450,000 distinct CDR3 sequences detected, 15% to 19% appear once; the ten largest clones hold 7.5% to 9%. Material: blood. These TCRs come from a woman between 18 and 30 years old with Graves' hyperthyroidism.

V is TRBV24-1 and J is TRBJ2-7; 15 bases map to TRBD2. The germline V gene encodes CDR1 KGHDR and CDR2 SFDVKD. The V segment lost 4 bases and the J segment 5 bases; nucleotides outside the gene matches: 11. CDR3 size: 18 residues. The CDR3 DNA follows: TGTGCCACCAGTGACCCCCGGACTAGCGGGGGGGCCGGGAACGAGCAGTACTTC. Its protein is CATSDPRTSGGAGNEQYF.

This clonotype was recorded many times. The CDR3: CASSGGQGNEQFF. Written as DNA, the CDR3 is TGTGCCAGCAGTGGGGGACAGGGCAATGAGCAGTTCTTC. This rearrangement joins TRBV6-1 to TRBJ2-1; 9 nucleotides line up with TRBD1. The CDR3 totals 13 residues. The ends lost 4 bases at V and 6 bases at J; junction bases unmatched: 1. Germline values: CDR1 MNHNS, CDR2 SASEGT.

In its sample, this clonotype was seen a few times. The chain has TRBV6-5 and TRBJ2-7; no clear D gene. This CDR3 region has 14 residues. The ends were cut back, 0 bases at V and 2 bases at J, with 8 bases in the middle. Germline V gene sequence: CDR1 MNHEY, CDR2 SVGAGI. DNA of the CDR3: TGTGCCAGCAGTTACTCAGCCGGACCCTACGAGCAGTACTTC. Its protein is CASSYSAGPYEQYF.